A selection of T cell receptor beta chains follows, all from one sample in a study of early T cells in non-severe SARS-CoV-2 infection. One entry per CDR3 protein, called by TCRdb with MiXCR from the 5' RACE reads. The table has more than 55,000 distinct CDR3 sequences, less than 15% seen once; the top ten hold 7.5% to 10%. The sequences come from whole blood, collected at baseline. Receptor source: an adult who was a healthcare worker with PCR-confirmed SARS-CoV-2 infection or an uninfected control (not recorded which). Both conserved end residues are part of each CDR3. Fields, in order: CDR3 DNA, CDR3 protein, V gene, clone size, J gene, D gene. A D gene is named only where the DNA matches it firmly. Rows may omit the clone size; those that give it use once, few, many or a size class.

TGTGCCTGGAGTGCCCTCGACGGAGTGCTGCGTGAGCAGTACTTC,CAWSALDGVLREQYF,TRBV30,few,TRBJ2-7,.
TGTGCCAGCAGTCCCACGGGACAGGGTTCAGAAAAACTGTTTTTT,CASSPTGQGSEKLFF,TRBV12-3/TRBV12-4,few,TRBJ1-4,TRBD1
TGCGCCAGCGCCATCGGGGAGACAGGGTTTCGTGGCTACACCTTC,CASAIGETGFRGYTF,TRBV5-1,.,TRBJ1-2,TRBD1
TGTGCCAGCTCACAGGACAGGGTAGCTAGGAGCACAGATACGCAGTATTTT,CASSQDRVARSTDTQYF,TRBV18,few,TRBJ2-3,TRBD1
TGTGCCAGGCGCTTACTCCTACGACTCACAGATACGCAGTATTTT,CARRLLLRLTDTQYF,TRBV2,.,TRBJ2-3,.
TGTGCCAGCAGCTTAAGGCGGGAAGGATGGTACGAGCAGTACTTC,CASSLRREGWYEQYF,TRBV7-2,.,TRBJ2-7,.
TGCAGTGTCCCCGGGAAGATTAGCGGGGCGGTCGAGCAGTACTTC,CSVPGKISGAVEQYF,TRBV20-1,medium-sized,TRBJ2-7,TRBD2
TGTGCCAGCAGCGTAGCCTACGGCAATGAGCAGTTCTTC,CASSVAYGNEQFF,TRBV9,.,TRBJ2-1,.
TGTGCCAGCAGTTCCCCCGGCAGGTACACTGAAGCTTTCTTT,CASSSPGRYTEAFF,TRBV27,.,TRBJ1-1,.
TGCAGTGCTAGGCCCAGGACAGGGAACCAAGAGACCCAGTACTTC,CSARPRTGNQETQYF,TRBV20-1,few,TRBJ2-5,TRBD1
TGCGCCAGCAGCCACGGACTAGCGGGGGTGAAGTATTTT,CASSHGLAGVKYF,TRBV5-1,many,TRBJ2-3,TRBD2
TGCGCCAGCAGCCTCACTTTGAACAGGGGTACGAATTCACCCCTCCACTTT,CASSLTLNRGTNSPLHF,TRBV4-1,many,TRBJ1-6,TRBD1
TGTGCCAGCAGTTACTCGACGAACTATGGCTACACCTTC,CASSYSTNYGYTF,TRBV6-2/TRBV6-3,.,TRBJ1-2,.
TGTGCCAGCAGCCAGGGGCTGGTTAATTCACCCCTCCACTTT,CASSQGLVNSPLHF,TRBV7-2,few,TRBJ1-6,.
TGCGCCAGCAGCCAAGACGGTTGGACTGACCCCTACGAGCAGTACTTC,CASSQDGWTDPYEQYF,TRBV4-1,.,TRBJ2-7,.
TGTGCCGTTCGGCGGCAGAAGGAGTTTCCGGAAGCTTTCTTT,CAVRRQKEFPEAFF,TRBV6-5,few,TRBJ1-1,.
TGTGCCAGCAGCTTAACAGGGGGCGCGACAGATACGCAGTATTTT,CASSLTGGATDTQYF,TRBV7-2,.,TRBJ2-3,TRBD1
TGTGCCAGCAGTTGGGGACAGCTCTATGGCTACACCTTC,CASSWGQLYGYTF,TRBV27,.,TRBJ1-2,TRBD1
TGCGCCAGCAGCCGGGACAGGAGCTCCTATAATTCACCCCTCCACTTT,CASSRDRSSYNSPLHF,TRBV5-1,few,TRBJ1-6,TRBD1
TGTGCCAGCAGTGGACAGTTTAATGAGCAGTTCTTC,CASSGQFNEQFF,TRBV2,few,TRBJ2-1,.
TGTGCCAGCAGCTTATCACGCAGGGGCCACGAGCAGTACTTC,CASSLSRRGHEQYF,TRBV11-1,few,TRBJ2-7,.
TGTGCCAGCAGCCCGTCTTCGGGACTAGCCCCCTACGAGCAGTACTTC,CASSPSSGLAPYEQYF,TRBV7-2,many,TRBJ2-7,TRBD2
TGTGCCAGCAGCTCTAGCGGGGGCCGGCCAGAGACCCAGTACTTC,CASSSSGGRPETQYF,TRBV9,.,TRBJ2-5,TRBD2
TGCAGTGCTAGACTCCGGGACGGTCTAGAAGAGCAGTACTTC,CSARLRDGLEEQYF,TRBV20-1,few,TRBJ2-7,.
TGCGCCAGCAGCCCCGACACCCGTAGCACTGAAGCTTTCTTT,CASSPDTRSTEAFF,TRBV4-3,.,TRBJ1-1,.
TGTGCCAGCAGCCCCGCAGCCCCCTACGAGCAGTACTTC,CASSPAAPYEQYF,TRBV7-6,.,TRBJ2-7,.
TGTGCCAGCAGCCCCGCGAACACTGAAGCTTTCTTT,CASSPANTEAFF,TRBV11-3,.,TRBJ1-1,.
TGTGCCAGTAGTCCAAGAATCAGGGGCAGAACCTTTTACAATGAGCAGTTCTTC,CASSPRIRGRTFYNEQFF,TRBV19,.,TRBJ2-1,.
TGTGCCAGCAGCCACTATAGCGGGGGCGGCACCGGGGAGCTGTTTTTT,CASSHYSGGGTGELFF,TRBV3-1,.,TRBJ2-2,TRBD2
TGTGCCAGCAGCTTACTTCCCACAGATACGCAGTATTTT,CASSLLPTDTQYF,TRBV7-6,.,TRBJ2-3,.
TGTGCCAGCAGCAACGGCGCAACTAATGAAAAACTGTTTTTT,CASSNGATNEKLFF,TRBV5-5,many,TRBJ1-4,.
TGCAGCGCTGACGACCCCGGGACAGGCGGTGTGGGCTACACCTTC,CSADDPGTGGVGYTF,TRBV29-1,few,TRBJ1-2,TRBD1
TGCGCCAGCAGCTTGGGGGACAGCACCGGGGAGCTGTTTTTT,CASSLGDSTGELFF,TRBV5-1,few,TRBJ2-2,TRBD1
TGTGCCAGCGAAGTCGGCAATCAGCCCCAGCATTTT,CASEVGNQPQHF,TRBV6-2/TRBV6-3,.,TRBJ1-5,.
TGTGCCAGCAGCTTATACACCGGGGAGCTGTTTTTT,CASSLYTGELFF,TRBV7-3,few,TRBJ2-2,.
TGCAGCGCATTTACAGGGACGGTGGTCAATGAGCAGTTCTTC,CSAFTGTVVNEQFF,TRBV29-1,.,TRBJ2-1,.
TGTGCCACCAGTGATCAGACGGACAGAAGCACAGATACGCAGTATTTT,CATSDQTDRSTDTQYF,TRBV24-1,.,TRBJ2-3,.
TGTGCCAGCAGAGGGGGATACAATGAGCAGTTCTTC,CASRGGYNEQFF,TRBV3-1,many,TRBJ2-1,.
TGTGCCAGCAGCGACAGAAACACCGGGGAGCTGTTTTTT,CASSDRNTGELFF,TRBV9,few,TRBJ2-2,.
TGTGCCAGCAGTGAAATTCGGTACGAGCAGTACTTC,CASSEIRYEQYF,TRBV6-1,.,TRBJ2-7,.
TGTGCCAGCAGCTCGGGACAGGCCGCCCGGGGACTGAAGCTTTTCTTT,CASSSGQAARGLKLFF,TRBV7-2,.,TRBJ1-1,TRBD1